This T cell receptor beta chain derives from a study of cytomegalovirus exposure and HLA in healthy donors. Study summary: Out of 350 to 400 genotyped donors, approximately 84% belonged to the Caucasian-associated ancestry cluster.

About this clone: Its antigen is unidentified.

Primers included in the PCR were 60 Vbeta and 13 Jbeta primers. Original processing notes: Later analysis identified 80 million to 85 million unique TCR beta chains, 9 million to 13 million shared. The table came from immunoSEQ multiplex PCR; TCRdb's copy has only in-frame clones and leaves some out. The V and J calls and the clone size are those of that table, but D and trimming were determined from the DNA. There are around 50,000 clones in the sample, with around 5.6% held by the top ten. V was shortened by 5 bases and J by 0 bases, with 11 bases between the two germline ends. Germline CDR1 SEHNR, CDR2 FQNEAQ (reference sequence). The CDR3 runs to 14 residues. The study, taken as a whole, reports: Prediction of most subjects' HLA-A and HLA-B alleles by TCR beta sequences was reportedly accurate.

The sample consisted of PBMCs. The sequence was obtained from a male donor in good health and CMV-seropositive. This sequence joins TRBV7-9 and TRBJ2-7, with a weak D call TRBD2 (5 bases). In DNA, the CDR3 is TGTGCCAGCAGCCCCACTGAGGGCTCCTACGAGCAGTACTTC. Its translation: CASSPTEGSYEQYF.